The 27 T cell receptor beta chains below all came from one sample that was sequenced in a study of blood T cell repertoires in COVID-19. TCRdb's table, derived via immunoSEQ multiplex PCR, lists solely in-frame clones and lacks some. The repertoire holds over 100,000 clones, about 88% seen once, with roughly 1.5% in the top ten. Sequencing input: peripheral blood. These receptors were taken from a man aged 40-49 years with acute or convalescent COVID-19.

This rearrangement joins TRBV12-3 or TRBV12-4 to TRBJ2-7; D is possibly TRBD1 (6 bases). The V end lost 5 bases, the J end lost 2 bases, and 7 bases lay between the germline ends. The length of the CDR3 is 12 residues. This CDR3 reads CASSRQAYEQYF. CDR3 nucleotide sequence: TGTGCCAGCAGTCGACAGGCCTACGAGCAGTACTTC.

V is TRBV10-3 and J is TRBJ2-1; tentatively, D is TRBD2 (6 bases). Germline V gene data show CDR1 as ENHRY and CDR2 as SYGVKD. The length of the CDR3 is 14 residues. V was pared by 1 base and J by 7 bases, with 11 bases between. The CDR3 protein is CAISELAGMNEQFF. The CDR3 DNA reads as TGTGCCATCAGTGAGTTGGCGGGGATGAATGAGCAGTTCTTC.

The rearrangement links TRBV6-6 to TRBJ1-2; 8 positions agree with TRBD1. CDR1 and CDR2 (germline): MNHNY, SVGAGI (reference sequence). The length of the CDR3 is 13 residues. The junction had 5 bases not matched to a gene; V was cut back by 5 bases and J by 6 bases. CDR3 coding DNA: TGTGCCAGCAGTCCGGACAGGGTAAATGGCTACACCTTC. Translating it yields CASSPDRVNGYTF.

The chain combines TRBV5-5 with TRBJ2-3; D not resolved. The CDR3 has 15 amino acids. The V and J ends lost 0 bases and 0 bases respectively, with 8 bases between them. Per germline, CDR1 SGHKS and CDR2 YYEKEE (reference sequence). The DNA of the CDR3 is TGTGCCAGCAGCTTGGCGGCGGTAAGCACAGATACGCAGTATTTT. Amino acids: CASSLAAVSTDTQYF.

The chain uses TRBV7-2 and TRBJ2-5, with D possibly TRBD1 on 5 matching bases. Trimming took 1 base from V and 8 from J, leaving 11 bases between them. The CDR3 totals 13 residues. Germline CDR1 reads SGHTA; CDR2 reads FQGNSA. The CDR3 protein is CASSLGGRATQYF. For the CDR3, the DNA is TGTGCCAGCAGCTTAGGAGGCAGGGCCACCCAGTACTTC.

This clone was counted once. This chain uses TRBV6-1 with TRBJ2-1, with D possibly being TRBD2 (6 bases). The V end lost 3 bases, the J end lost 15 bases, and 18 bases lay between the germline ends. Germline values: CDR1 MNHNS, CDR2 SASEGT. This CDR3 has 13 residues. CDR3 region: CASSDSGPQEGFF. In nucleotides, the CDR3 is TGTGCCAGCAGTGATTCTGGGCCCCAGGAGGGGTTCTTC.

The chain recombines TRBV4-2 with TRBJ2-1, with D possibly matching TRBD1 (5 bases). The V gene's germline CDR1 is LGHNA and CDR2 YNFKEQ. V was trimmed by 0 bases and J by 3 bases, leaving 9 bases between them. The CDR3 loop spans 15 amino acids. For the CDR3, the DNA is TGTGCCAGCAGCCAAGAATCACAGGTCTACAATGAGCAGTTCTTC. The encoded protein is CASSQESQVYNEQFF.

The V and J genes are TRBV2 and TRBJ2-7, with 7 bases fitting TRBD1. From germline, CDR1 is SNHLY and CDR2 FYNNEI. V gave up 3 bases and J gave up 3 bases; unmatched junction bases: 8. This CDR3 has 15 residues. The CDR3 DNA sequence: TGTGCCAGCAGTGAGGTACAGGGGATACACTACGAGCAGTACTTC. Protein: CASSEVQGIHYEQYF.

This chain uses TRBV27 with TRBJ2-7; 10 bases line up with TRBD2. V was clipped by 8 bases and J by 3 bases; unmatched bases: 4. This CDR3 is built from 13 residues. Germline lookup yields CDR1 MNHEY and CDR2 SMNVEV (reference sequence). CDR3 bases: TGTGCCAGCTCTGTAGCGGGAGGCTACGAGCAGTACTTC. Its protein product is CASSVAGGYEQYF.

This chain joins TRBV7-9 and TRBJ2-5, with a possible D match to TRBD1 (6 bases). Germline CDR1 reads SEHNR; CDR2 reads FQNEAQ (reference sequence). This CDR3 region has 14 residues. V lost 3 bases, J lost 7 bases, and 15 bases lay in between. CDR3 nucleotide sequence: TGTGCCAGCAGCTTCACCAGGGGAGATCGGACCCAGTACTTC. Translating gives CASSFTRGDRTQYF. The complete variable domain, with remaining parts taken from reference TRBV7-9 and TRBJ2-5, reads DTGVSQNPRHKITKRGQNVTFRCDPISEHNRLYWYRQTLGQGPEFLTYFQNEAQLEKSRLLSDRFSAERPKGSFSTLEIQRTEQGDSAMYLCASSFTRGDRTQYFGPGTRLLVL.

The chain uses TRBV6-5 and TRBJ2-5; possible D gene TRBD2, 6 bases. The ends were cut back, 7 bases at V and 7 bases at J, with 22 bases in the middle. The CDR3 spans 15 residues. Germline assignment: CDR1 MNHEY and CDR2 SVGAGI. CDR3 protein: CASTGGPRSTRTQYF. The CDR3 DNA reads TGTGCCAGCACCGGGGGACCGCGGAGTACCCGGACCCAGTACTTC.

This clone was recorded once. The chain recombines TRBV19 with TRBJ2-7, with 9 bases fitting TRBD1. Germline CDR1 and CDR2: LNHDA and SQIVND (reference sequence). J was trimmed by 5 bases and V by 4 bases; bases with no gene match: 12. There are 16 residues in the CDR3. CDR3 in amino acids: CASSRGVGTGNDEQYF. The CDR3 DNA is TGTGCCAGTAGTAGGGGGGTGGGGACAGGGAACGACGAGCAGTACTTC.

The rearrangement joins TRBV18 to TRBJ2-1; D is possibly TRBD2 (6 bases). CDR1 is KGHSH, CDR2 LQKENI, per germline. With 3 bases removed from V and 5 bases from J, the gap between germline ends came to 23 bases. This CDR3 has 18 residues. The CDR3 reads CASSPLSVGRPQNNEQFF. As DNA, the CDR3 is TGTGCCAGCTCACCTCTCTCGGTGGGGAGGCCTCAGAACAATGAGCAGTTCTTC. Full variable domain (remainder filled in from reference TRBV18 and TRBJ2-1): NAGVMQNPRHLVRRRGQEARLRCSPMKGHSHVYWYRQLPEEGLKFMVYLQKENIIDESGMPKERFSAEFPKEGPSILRIQQVVRGDSAAYFCASSPLSVGRPQNNEQFFGPGTRLTVL.

This chain uses TRBV6-5 with TRBJ1-5; a weak D match, TRBD1 (5 bases). V gave up 5 bases and J gave up 9 bases, with 14 bases separating them. This CDR3 spans 13 amino acids. CDR1 is MNHEY, CDR2 SVGAGI, per germline. CDR3 coding DNA: TGTGCCAGCAGTAGACAGTTACCGGGGCCCCAGCATTTT. This codes for CASSRQLPGPQHF.

The J gene is TRBJ2-7, the V gene TRBV5-1, with a weak D call TRBD1 (6 bases). Trimming left V 4 bases short and J 2 bases short, with 13 bases between. Per germline, CDR1 SGHRS and CDR2 YFSETQ. The CDR3 spans 14 residues. The CDR3 loop is CASSAGTITYEQYF. CDR3 coding DNA: TGCGCCAGCAGCGCCGGGACAATAACCTACGAGCAGTACTTC. The complete variable domain, with remaining parts taken from reference TRBV5-1 and TRBJ2-7, reads KAGVTQTPRYLIKTRGQQVTLSCSPISGHRSVSWYQQTPGQGLQFLFEYFSETQRNKGNFPGRFSGRQFSNSRSEMNVSTLELGDSALYLCASSAGTITYEQYFGPGTRLTVT.

CDR3 nucleotides: TGTGCCAGCAGCTTAAGCCGCGAGACTAGCGGGAGAAATGAGCAGTTCTTC. Its protein product is CASSLSRETSGRNEQFF. The chain is built from TRBV7-2 and TRBJ2-1, with 12 bases that match TRBD2. V dropped 2 bases and J dropped 7; count of bases not matched to a gene: 9. CDR1 SGHTA and CDR2 FQGNSA come from the germline V gene. CDR3 length: 17 amino acids.

V is TRBV12-5 and J is TRBJ1-1; D may be TRBD1 (6 bases). This CDR3 has 15 amino acids. In germline, CDR1 is LGHNT, CDR2 FRNRAP. V was trimmed by 1 base and J by 5 bases, leaving 14 bases between them. CDR3 coding DNA: TGTGCTAGTGGTTTGGGAGGACAGTTCTATACTGAAGCTTTCTTT. Its protein is CASGLGGQFYTEAFF.

The chain links TRBV3-1 (or the pseudogene TRBV3-2) to TRBJ2-7; 7 bases fit TRBD2. The J segment lost 3 bases and the V segment lost 3 bases, leaving 11 bases of the junction unmatched. This CDR3 has 16 residues. CDR1 is LGHDT, CDR2 YNNKEL, per germline (reference sequence). CDR3 sequence: CASSHGGVWEGYEQYF. In nucleotides, the CDR3 is TGTGCCAGCAGCCACGGTGGTGTCTGGGAGGGCTACGAGCAGTACTTC.

Only one count was recorded for this clone. The chain combines TRBV5-1 with TRBJ2-5; 10 nucleotides agree with TRBD2. Trimming at V came to 6 bases and at J to 2 bases, leaving 4 bases not matched to a gene. This CDR3 has 14 amino acids. Germline V lookup: CDR1 SGHRS, CDR2 YFSETQ. The CDR3 sequence: CASTRAGGQETQYF. Written as DNA, the CDR3 is TGCGCCAGCACCAGAGCGGGGGGGCAAGAGACCCAGTACTTC.

CDR3 DNA sequence: TGTGCCAGTAGTATCTACAGGAGCAATCAGCCCCAGCATTTT. Translated, it gives CASSIYRSNQPQHF. The rearrangement links TRBV19 to TRBJ1-5; possibly TRBD1 for D (5 bases). This CDR3 is 14 amino acids long. Germline CDR1 is LNHDA and CDR2 is SQIVND (reference sequence). Trimming stripped 3 bases from V and 1 base from J, with 7 bases between.

Comment on this clone: Other DNA sequences from this sample encode an identical CDR3 as well. This sequence joins TRBV29-1 and TRBJ2-3, with a possible D match to TRBD2 (5 bases). This CDR3 region has 13 residues. V was cut by 3 bases and J by 0 bases, with 7 bases left in between. Germline loops: CDR1 SQVTM, CDR2 ANQGSEA. CDR3 region: CSVEGGSTDTQYF. The CDR3 DNA follows: TGCAGCGTTGAGGGCGGGAGCACAGATACGCAGTATTTT.

The chain has TRBV6-4 and TRBJ1-3; perhaps TRBD1 as D (5 bases). Germline CDR1 is MRHNA and CDR2 is SNTAGT. Trimming cost V 2 bases and J 0 bases, with 14 bases left between them. The length of the CDR3 is 17 residues. CDR3 sequence: CASSDHGRGISGNTIYF. Written as DNA, the CDR3 is TGTGCCAGCAGTGACCATGGGAGGGGAATCTCTGGAAACACCATATATTTT.

The V call is TRBV14, the J call TRBJ2-2, with D hard to call. Trimming pared 2 bases from V and 0 bases from J, leaving 13 bases between. The CDR3 totals 17 residues. Germline V CDR1 and CDR2: SGHDN, FVKESK. This CDR3 is CASSQWSAGANTGELFF. CDR3 nucleotide sequence: TGTGCCAGCAGCCAATGGTCAGCTGGAGCGAACACCGGGGAGCTGTTTTTT.

This chain connects TRBV28 to TRBJ2-5, with D perhaps matching TRBD2 (6 bases). Germline V gives CDR1 MDHEN, CDR2 SYDVKM. The CDR3 consists of 14 residues. The germline V and J ends were trimmed by 6 bases and 2 bases, with 13 bases remaining between them. The CDR3 sequence is CASRLSGGQETQYF. The CDR3 DNA reads TGTGCCAGCAGACTCTCCGGGGGTCAAGAGACCCAGTACTTC.

This sequence joins TRBV11-3 and TRBJ2-3; D is possibly TRBD2 (6 bases). Germline values: CDR1 SGHNT, CDR2 YENEEA. CDR3 length: 18 residues. V lost 1 base to trimming and J lost 1 base, with 18 bases between them. The CDR3 spells CASSLAAGRPGGTDTQYF. The CDR3 coding sequence is TGTGCCAGCAGCTTAGCCGCGGGACGGCCGGGGGGCACAGATACGCAGTATTTT.

The J gene is TRBJ2-2, the V gene TRBV3-1 (or the pseudogene TRBV3-2); 7 nucleotides match TRBD1. The ends lost 4 bases at V and 4 bases at J; junction bases unmatched: 6. The germline V gene encodes CDR1 LGHDT and CDR2 YNNKEL (reference sequence). The CDR3 covers 15 residues. The chain's CDR3 is CASSLKGTVTGELFF. As DNA, the CDR3 is TGTGCCAGCAGCCTGAAAGGGACAGTCACCGGGGAGCTGTTTTTT.

This sequence joins TRBV29-1 and TRBJ2-7, with TRBD2 identical over 8 bases. After removal of 7 bases from V and 6 bases from J, the junction contained 14 bases not matched to a gene. Germline lookup yields CDR1 SQVTM and CDR2 ANQGSEA. The CDR3 consists of 14 residues. This CDR3 is CSGGIGTRHGEQYF. The CDR3 DNA is TGCAGCGGGGGAATCGGGACTAGGCATGGCGAGCAGTACTTC.